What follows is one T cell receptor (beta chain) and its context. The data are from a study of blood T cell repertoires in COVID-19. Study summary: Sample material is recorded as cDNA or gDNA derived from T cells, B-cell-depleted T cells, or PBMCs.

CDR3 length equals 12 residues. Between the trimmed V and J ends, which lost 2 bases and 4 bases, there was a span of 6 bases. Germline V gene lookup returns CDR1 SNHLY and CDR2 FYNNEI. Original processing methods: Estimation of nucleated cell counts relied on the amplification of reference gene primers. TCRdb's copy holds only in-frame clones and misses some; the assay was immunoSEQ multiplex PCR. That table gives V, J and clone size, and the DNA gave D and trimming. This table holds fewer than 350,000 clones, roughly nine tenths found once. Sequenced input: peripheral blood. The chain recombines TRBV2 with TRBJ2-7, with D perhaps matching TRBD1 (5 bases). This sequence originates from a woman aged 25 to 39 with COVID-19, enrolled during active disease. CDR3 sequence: CASSEKGYEQYF. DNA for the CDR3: TGTGCCAGCAGTGAAAAGGGGTACGAGCAGTACTTC.